This T cell receptor beta chain was profiled in a study of cytomegalovirus exposure and HLA in healthy donors. Overall study findings and caveats: A later analysis found TCR association rates differed by HLA locus, highest for DRB1 and lowest for HLA-C. One later analysis reportedly identified an Asian-associated ancestry cluster that showed fewer N-insertions than the approximately 700-donor mean.

With regard to this clone: The antigen remains undetermined.

CDR1 SGHTA and CDR2 FQGNSA come from the germline V gene. This CDR3 region has 14 residues. The V gene end was trimmed by 1 base and the J gene end by 7 bases; junction bases not matched to a gene: 1. The PCR employed 60 Vbeta primers together with 13 Jbeta primers. Clones were read by immunoSEQ multiplex PCR, and TCRdb kept only the in-frame ones, dropping some. Seen here are about 99,000 clones, around 77% observed once, and the top ten hold roughly 3.2%. The chain employs TRBV7-2 and TRBJ1-4, with 9 bases aligning to TRBD1. Material: PBMCs. The clonotype originates from a man aged 40-50 years in good health and CMV-seronegative. The CDR3 DNA sequence: TGTGCCAGCAGCTTAGACAGGGGGCGTGAAAAACTGTTTTTT. It encodes CASSLDRGREKLFF.